This T cell receptor beta chain came from a study of Graves' ophthalmopathy and Graves' hyperthyroidism. Study details: Peripheral blood was obtained at first diagnosis, ahead of any treatment.

This clonotype has at least ten counts. Amplified TCR beta CDR3 regions were obtained using RNA transcripts as template. In the first round, RT-PCR was carried out with HTBI primers, and a multiplex PCR formed the second round. From the multiplex PCR reads, TCRdb called clonotypes with MiXCR, one entry per CDR3 protein. Of hundreds of thousands of distinct CDR3 sequences in the sample, approximately 40% are singletons; the top ten hold 44%. Source material: peripheral blood. The clonotype comes from an adult man with Graves' ophthalmopathy.

The CDR3: CASDRVSSYEQYF. The CDR3 bases are TGTGCCAGTGACAGGGTTTCCTCCTACGAGCAGTACTTC. The chain carries TRBV7-4 and TRBJ2-7; 7 bases agree with TRBD1. CDR1 is SGHVT, CDR2 SQSDAQ, per germline. V lost 9 bases to trimming and J lost 0 bases; unmatched junction nucleotides: 5. The CDR3 sequence is 13 residues long. Together with reference TRBV7-4 and TRBJ2-7, the CDR3 gives the full variable domain: GAGVSQSPRYKVAKRGRDVALRCDSISGHVTLYWYRQTLGQGSEVLTYSQSDAQRDKSGRPSGRFSAERPERSVSTLKIQRTEQGDSAVYLCASDRVSSYEQYFGPGTRLTVT.